Below, 12 T cell receptor beta chains from the same sample are listed, as sequenced in a study of T cell repertoires in aging, cancer and after chemotherapy. A mixed TRB-A/B primer pool amplified rearranged TRB by multiplex touch-down PCR. TCRdb processed the multiplex PCR reads anew with MiXCR; each CDR3 protein has one entry. The profile covers over 2,000 distinct CDR3 sequences, with around 32% appearing a single time and approximately 35% taken by the ten largest. The template was genomic DNA from peripheral blood, not RNA. Sequenced material: blood. These receptors all come from a human donor in good health.

The V call is TRBV19, the J call TRBJ1-1; D remains unclear. From germline, CDR1 is LNHDA and CDR2 SQIVND (reference sequence). V gave up 6 bases and J gave up 0 bases, with 17 bases separating them. This CDR3 comprises 16 residues. This chain's CDR3 is CASRVLGGGMNTEAFF. The DNA of the CDR3 is TGTGCCAGTAGGGTTCTAGGAGGAGGGATGAACACTGAAGCTTTCTTT.

This clonotype has only a few counts. J is TRBJ1-2 and V is TRBV12-3 or TRBV12-4; 8 nucleotides match TRBD1. Trimming at V came to 6 bases and at J to 5 bases, leaving 8 bases not matched to a gene. The CDR3 contains 14 residues. The CDR3 DNA reads TGTGCCAGCAGATCCGGGACAGGTGGTTATGGCTACACCTTC. Translation gives CASRSGTGGYGYTF.

This clonotype was seen only a few times. CDR3 coding DNA: TGTGCCAGCAGTTCCCCGGGGGTCTACGAGCAGTACTTC. As protein: CASSSPGVYEQYF. This sequence joins TRBV12-3 or TRBV12-4 and TRBJ2-7; D perhaps matches TRBD2 (6 bases). CDR3 length: 13 amino acids. Trimming cost V 4 bases and J 3 bases, with 10 bases left between them.

The chain joins TRBV7-2 to TRBJ2-5, with D perhaps TRBD2 (6 bases). The CDR3 sequence is 15 residues long. Trimming left V 5 bases short and J 5 bases short, with 18 bases between. CDR1 and CDR2 from the germline V gene are SGHTA and FQGNSA. The DNA for the CDR3 is TGTGCCAGCAGCCCCCTGGGTGCGGGATCCGAGACCCAGTACTTC. Protein sequence: CASSPLGAGSETQYF.

The J gene is TRBJ1-5, the V gene TRBV19; D might be TRBD1 (6 bases). Germline V lookup: CDR1 LNHDA, CDR2 SQIVND (reference sequence). The CDR3 spans 14 residues. The ends were cut back, 9 bases at V and 5 bases at J, with 17 bases in the middle. The CDR3 spells CASARGQPDQPQHF. Here the CDR3 DNA reads TGTGCCAGCGCCAGAGGACAGCCCGATCAGCCCCAGCATTTT.

The chain is built from TRBV7-2 and TRBJ1-1; D is unresolved. In germline, CDR1 is SGHTA, CDR2 FQGNSA. V was trimmed by 1 base and J by 4 bases, leaving 13 bases between them. CDR3 length: 15 amino acids. CDR3 amino acids: CASSLGVAGSTEAFF. In DNA form, the CDR3 reads TGTGCCAGCAGCTTAGGAGTGGCGGGTTCCACTGAAGCTTTCTTT. Filled out from reference TRBV7-2 and TRBJ1-1, the complete variable domain reads GAGVSQSPSNKVTEKGKDVELRCDPISGHTALYWYRQSLGQGLEFLIYFQGNSAPDKSGLPSDRFSAERTGGSVSTLTIQRTQQEDSAVYLCASSLGVAGSTEAFFGQGTRLTVV.

The V gene is TRBV7-9, the J gene TRBJ1-4, with 8 bases that match TRBD1. Germline values: CDR1 SEHNR, CDR2 FQNEAQ (reference sequence). J gave up 5 bases and V 1 base, and 3 bases lay outside the gene matches. This CDR3 comprises 15 residues. The chain's CDR3 is CASSLDAGGNEKLFF. In nucleotides, the CDR3 is TGTGCCAGCAGCTTAGACGCAGGGGGCAATGAAAAACTGTTTTTT.

The chain has TRBV6-6 and TRBJ2-3; 9 bases fit TRBD2. The germline V gene encodes CDR1 MNHNY and CDR2 SVGAGI (reference sequence). This CDR3 contains 19 residues. V was pared by 0 bases and J by 8 bases, with 18 bases of the junction left unmatched. As DNA, the CDR3 is TGTGCCAGCAGTTACTCGATGGATCCGAGACTAGCGGATATTCTTACGCAGTATTTT. Protein sequence: CASSYSMDPRLADILTQYF.

CDR3 DNA sequence: TGTGCCAGCAGCCGATGGACAGGGGGCAATCAGCCCCAGCATTTT. Translating it yields CASSRWTGGNQPQHF. The chain carries TRBV28 and TRBJ1-5; the match to TRBD1 covers 9 bases. Germline V gene sequence: CDR1 MDHEN, CDR2 SYDVKM. This CDR3 contains 15 residues. Trimming cost V 6 bases and J 2 bases; bases outside gene matches: 5. Full variable domain (missing parts from reference TRBV28 and TRBJ1-5): DVKVTQSSRYLVKRTGEKVFLECVQDMDHENMFWYRQDPGLGLRLIYFSYDVKMKEKGDIPEGYSVSREKKERFSLILESASTNQTSMYLCASSRWTGGNQPQHFGDGTRLSIL.

V and J are TRBV18 and TRBJ1-3; D gene ambiguous. Trimming stripped 3 bases from V and 2 bases from J, with 14 bases between. Germline values: CDR1 KGHSH, CDR2 LQKENI. The CDR3 is 16 residues long. The DNA for the CDR3 is TGTGCCAGCTCACCGCGGGCGGGATCTACTGGAAACACCATATATTTT. This gives the protein CASSPRAGSTGNTIYF.

The rearrangement links TRBV18 to TRBJ2-1; 14 nucleotides agree with TRBD2. The J segment lost 10 bases and the V segment lost 0 bases, leaving 5 bases of the junction unmatched. In germline, CDR1 is KGHSH, CDR2 LQKENI. This CDR3 has 16 amino acids. This CDR3 reads CASSPPGTSGGSEQFF. As DNA, the CDR3 is TGTGCCAGCTCACCACCCGGGACTAGCGGGGGATCGGAGCAGTTCTTC.

This clonotype is medium-sized in the sample. The DNA for the CDR3 is TGTGCCTGGAGCAGGGGCGGGACAGGAGTCTATGGCTACACCTTC. Protein sequence: CAWSRGGTGVYGYTF. V is TRBV30 and J is TRBJ1-2, with TRBD1 matching over 8 bases. The CDR3 loop spans 15 amino acids. Per germline, CDR1 GTSNPN and CDR2 SVGIG (reference sequence). With 3 bases clipped from V and 4 bases from J, the junction kept 10 bases outside the gene matches.